The clone carrying this TCR beta chain was counted a few times. This sample was taken from a study of early T cells in non-severe SARS-CoV-2 infection. Overall study: Unsorted whole blood bulk RNA was sequenced, with unpaired chains.

Tagging with unique molecular identifiers was applied to individual cDNA molecules. TCRdb analysed the 5' RACE reads with MiXCR anew, one entry per CDR3 protein. Of about 130,000 distinct CDR3 sequences listed, about 15% are singletons. The CDR3 is 16 amino acids. Trimming removed 4 bases from V and 4 bases from J; junction bases left unmatched: 7. Germline V gives CDR1 KGHDR, CDR2 SFDVKD. V usage is TRBV24-1 and J usage is TRBJ2-2, with 8 bases identical to TRBD2. The sample comprised whole blood. The TCR sequence derives from an adult who was a healthcare worker with PCR-confirmed SARS-CoV-2 infection or an uninfected control (not recorded which). The CDR3 is CATSDPGRAGTGELFF. CDR3 DNA sequence: TGTGCCACCAGTGACCCCGGGAGGGCGGGCACCGGGGAGCTGTTTTTT.